The 4 T cell receptor beta chains below all came from one sample that was sequenced in a study of breast tumors, draining lymph nodes, adjacent tissues. MiXCR was run by TCRdb on the multiplex PCR reads, yielding one entry per CDR3 protein. The sample lists approximately 300,000 distinct CDR3 sequences, about 33% seen once, with roughly 1.2% in the top ten. Breast cancer patients provided tissue from their axillary draining lymph nodes. The specimen sequenced was axillary lymph node tissue. These receptors came from a female donor with breast cancer. Some clones in this sample may be carry-over from other donors' samples.

On this clonotype: A much larger clone differs by one base, so this may be a read error. The V and J genes are TRBV12-5 and TRBJ2-7, with D tentatively TRBD2 (7 bases). CDR1 and CDR2 (germline): LGHNT, FRNRAP. This CDR3 comprises 18 residues. CDR3 sequence: CASSFVPGGPTAIYEQYF. The CDR3 DNA follows: TGTGCCAGCAGTTTCGTTCCGGGGGGCCCGACAGCGATTTACGAGCAGTACTTC.

The table lists this clonotype with many counts. V gene TRBV29-1 combines with J gene TRBJ1-4; 10 bases map to TRBD1. V shed 4 bases, J shed 7 bases, and the junction held 3 bases outside the gene matches. CDR1 is SQVTM, CDR2 ANQGSEA, per germline. This CDR3 spans 13 amino acids. The CDR3 DNA sequence: TGCAGCGTTGGAGGACAGGGGGGTGAAAAACTGTTTTTT. Translation: CSVGGQGGEKLFF.

Concerning this clonotype itself: A much larger clone differs by one base, so this may be a read error. The chain uses TRBV5-1 and TRBJ1-5; TRBD1 matches at 7 bases. The CDR3 has 15 amino acids. The germline V gene has CDR1 SGHRS and CDR2 YFSETQ. The CDR3 nucleotides read TGCGCCAGCAGCGTCGGGACAGATAGCAAACAGCCCCAGCATTTT. Its protein product is CASSVGTDSKQPQHF.

A single count supports this clonotype. A much larger clone sits a single nucleotide away, making a read error possible. The chain uses TRBV5-1 and TRBJ2-7; 7 positions match TRBD2. The CDR3 runs 14 residues. CDR1 is SGHRS, CDR2 YFSETQ, per germline. The junction had 10 bases not matched to a gene; V was cut back by 7 bases and J by 3 bases. The CDR3: CASGSGLDYYEQYF. The CDR3 DNA follows: TGCGCCAGCGGCTCCGGACTAGACTACTACGAGCAGTACTTC. Looking up the rest from reference TRBV5-1 and TRBJ2-7 gives the full variable domain: KAGVTQTPRYLIKTRGQQVTLSCSPISGHRSVSWYQQTPGQGLQFLFEYFSETQRNKGNFPGRFSGRQFSNSRSEMNVSTLELGDSALYLCASGSGLDYYEQYFGPGTRLTVT.